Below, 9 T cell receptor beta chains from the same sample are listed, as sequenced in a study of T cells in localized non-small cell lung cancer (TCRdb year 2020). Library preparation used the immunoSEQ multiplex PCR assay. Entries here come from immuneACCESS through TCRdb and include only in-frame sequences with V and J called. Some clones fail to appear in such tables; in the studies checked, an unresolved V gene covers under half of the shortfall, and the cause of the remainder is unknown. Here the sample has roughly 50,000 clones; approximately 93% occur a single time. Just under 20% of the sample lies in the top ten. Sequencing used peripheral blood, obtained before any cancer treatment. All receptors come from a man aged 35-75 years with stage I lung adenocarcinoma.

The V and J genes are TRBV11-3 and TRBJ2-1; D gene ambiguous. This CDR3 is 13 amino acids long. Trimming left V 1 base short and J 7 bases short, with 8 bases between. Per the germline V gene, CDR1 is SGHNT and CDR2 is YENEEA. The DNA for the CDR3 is TGTGCCAGCAGCTTAGGATTAAATAATGAGCAGTTCTTC. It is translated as CASSLGLNNEQFF.

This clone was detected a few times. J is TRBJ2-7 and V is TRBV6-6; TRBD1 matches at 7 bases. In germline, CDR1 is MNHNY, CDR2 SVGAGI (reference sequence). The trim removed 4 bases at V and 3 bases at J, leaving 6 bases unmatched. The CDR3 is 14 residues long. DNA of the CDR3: TGTGCCAGCAGTTTAACAGGGGACCACTACGAGCAGTACTTC. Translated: CASSLTGDHYEQYF.

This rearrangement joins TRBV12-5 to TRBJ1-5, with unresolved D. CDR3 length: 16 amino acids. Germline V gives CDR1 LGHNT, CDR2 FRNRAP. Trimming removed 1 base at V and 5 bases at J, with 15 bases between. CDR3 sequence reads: CASGLAPTVTDQPQHF. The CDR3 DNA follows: TGTGCTAGTGGTTTGGCCCCGACTGTAACGGATCAGCCCCAGCATTTT.

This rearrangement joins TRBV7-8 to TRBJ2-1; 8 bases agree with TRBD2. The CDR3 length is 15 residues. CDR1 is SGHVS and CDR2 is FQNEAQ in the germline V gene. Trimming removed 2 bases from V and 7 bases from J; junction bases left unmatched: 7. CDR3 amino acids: CASSLIVAGGNEQFF. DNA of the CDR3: TGTGCCAGCAGCTTAATCGTGGCGGGAGGTAATGAGCAGTTCTTC.

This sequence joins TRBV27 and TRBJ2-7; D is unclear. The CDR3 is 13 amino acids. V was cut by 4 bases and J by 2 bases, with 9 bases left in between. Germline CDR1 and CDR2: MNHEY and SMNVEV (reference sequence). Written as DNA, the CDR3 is TGTGCCAGCAGTTACCGACTGACCTACGAGCAGTACTTC. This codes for CASSYRLTYEQYF.

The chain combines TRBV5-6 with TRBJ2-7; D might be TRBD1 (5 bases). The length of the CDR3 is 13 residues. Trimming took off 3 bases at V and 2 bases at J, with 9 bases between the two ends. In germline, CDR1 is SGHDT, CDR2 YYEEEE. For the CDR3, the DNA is TGTGCCAGCAGCTCAGGGTCGGCCTACGAGCAGTACTTC. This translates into CASSSGSAYEQYF.

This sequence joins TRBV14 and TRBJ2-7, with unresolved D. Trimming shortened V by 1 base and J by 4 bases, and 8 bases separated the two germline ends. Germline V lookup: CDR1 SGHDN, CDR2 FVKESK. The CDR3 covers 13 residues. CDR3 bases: TGTGCCAGCAGCCAAGTTGGAACTTACGAGCAGTACTTC. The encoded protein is CASSQVGTYEQYF.

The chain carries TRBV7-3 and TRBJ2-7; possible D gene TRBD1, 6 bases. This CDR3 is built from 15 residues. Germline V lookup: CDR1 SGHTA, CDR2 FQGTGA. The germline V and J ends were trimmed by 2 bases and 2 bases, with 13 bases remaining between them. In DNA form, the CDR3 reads TGTGCCAGCAGCTTAGCGGAAACAGGGCCCTACGAGCAGTACTTC. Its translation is CASSLAETGPYEQYF. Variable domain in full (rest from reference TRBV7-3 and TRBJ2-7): GAGVSQTPSNKVTEKGKYVELRCDPISGHTALYWYRQSLGQGPEFLIYFQGTGAADDSGLPNDRFFAVRPEGSVSTLKIQRTERGDSAVYLCASSLAETGPYEQYFGPGTRLTVT.

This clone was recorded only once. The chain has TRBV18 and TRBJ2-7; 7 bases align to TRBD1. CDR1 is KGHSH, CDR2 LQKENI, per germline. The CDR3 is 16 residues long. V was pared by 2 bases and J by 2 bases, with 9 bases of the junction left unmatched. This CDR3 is CASSPRVGGVTYEQYF. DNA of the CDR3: TGTGCCAGCTCACCAAGAGTAGGGGGCGTCACCTACGAGCAGTACTTC.